The rows below give T cell receptor beta chains drawn from one sample of a study of T cell responses to AZD1222 COVID-19 vaccine. The protocol was immunoSEQ multiplex PCR, while the TCRdb copy is restricted to in-frame clones and leaves out a portion. The repertoire consists of 150,000 to 200,000 clones, with about nine tenths occurring once and the leading ten covering around 5.5%. Sequences were derived from peripheral blood, sampled on day 0 of AZD1222 vaccination. The receptors were gathered from an adult in good health. Both conserved end residues are part of each CDR3. A D gene is named only where the DNA matches it firmly. Some rows have no size entry. The others give once, few or many, or a class for an expanded clone.

d_gene,j_gene,abundance,v_gene,CDR3nt,CDR3aa
NA,TRBJ1-5,NA,TRBV19,TGTGCCAGTAGTATTTCGGTCCGGCGGGATCAGCCCCAGCATTTT,CASSISVRRDQPQHF
NA,TRBJ1-3,once,TRBV7-2,TGTGCCAGCAGTTCTTATCCCCCCTCTGGAAACACCATATATTTT,CASSSYPPSGNTIYF
TRBD2,TRBJ2-1,NA,TRBV2,TGTGCCAGCAACGGACTAGCGGGAGGTGCCTACAATGAGCAGTTCTTC,CASNGLAGGAYNEQFF
TRBD1,TRBJ1-1,NA,TRBV7-2,TGTGCCAGCAGACGTGGGACAGTGGCTAACACTGAAGCTTTCTTT,CASRRGTVANTEAFF
NA,TRBJ2-7,NA,TRBV5-1,TGCGCCAGCAGCTCTACTAGCTACGAGCAGTACTTC,CASSSTSYEQYF
NA,TRBJ2-7,NA,TRBV6-5,TGTGCCAGCAGTCGGGACGCCAAGGGCGAGCAGTACTTC,CASSRDAKGEQYF
NA,TRBJ1-4,NA,TRBV13,TGTGCCAGCAGCTACGACAGAAATCATGAAAAACTGTTTTTT,CASSYDRNHEKLFF
NA,TRBJ1-2,NA,TRBV5-5,TGTGCCAGCACCTCGTCGGACGAGGACACCTTC,CASTSSDEDTF
NA,TRBJ1-1,NA,TRBV6-5,TGTGCCAGTCTTTCTAGGGAGACTGAAGCTTTCTTT,CASLSRETEAFF
NA,TRBJ1-1,NA,TRBV19,TGTGCCAGTAGTATAGCGGCCATGAACACTGAAGCTTTCTTT,CASSIAAMNTEAFF
TRBD2,TRBJ2-7,NA,TRBV4-3,TGCGCCAGCAGCCAAGATCTAAGCGGGAGAAGGTACGAGCAGTACTTC,CASSQDLSGRRYEQYF
NA,TRBJ2-5,NA,TRBV5-1,TGCGCCAGCAGCTCTCTGGGTGAGGAGACCCAGTACTTC,CASSSLGEETQYF
NA,TRBJ1-1,few,TRBV19,TGTGCCAGTAGTATTGCGGGGCTCGCTGAAGCTTTCTTT,CASSIAGLAEAFF
NA,TRBJ2-7,NA,TRBV7-3,TGTGCCAGCAGCTTAAGTTTTGCGTACGAGCAGTACTTC,CASSLSFAYEQYF
TRBD1,TRBJ1-6,once,TRBV24-1,TGTGCCACCAGAGACAGGGCCCCCGATTCACCCCTCCACTTT,CATRDRAPDSPLHF
TRBD1,TRBJ2-3,NA,TRBV5-4,TGTGCCAGCAGCTGGGACAGGGGCGCAGATACGCAGTATTTT,CASSWDRGADTQYF
NA,TRBJ2-7,NA,TRBV6-2/TRBV6-3,TGTGCCAGCAGTTCTACTTCGACAGGGCGGGGGCAGTACTTC,CASSSTSTGRGQYF
NA,TRBJ2-7,NA,TRBV6-5,TGTGCCAGCAGCAGGGAACGTGCTAGCTCCTACGAGCAGTACTTC,CASSRERASSYEQYF
NA,TRBJ2-1,NA,TRBV15,TGTGCCACCAGCATGGGAGCGGTCTCCTACAATGAGCAGTTCTTC,CATSMGAVSYNEQFF
NA,TRBJ1-2,NA,TRBV5-6,TGTGCCAGCAGCGGGGGGCGGTTAAACTATGGCTACACCTTC,CASSGGRLNYGYTF
NA,TRBJ2-7,NA,TRBV5-1,TGCGCCAGCAGCTTCCAGGGCCCGTCCTACGAGCAGTACTTC,CASSFQGPSYEQYF
TRBD1,TRBJ2-1,NA,TRBV3-1/TRBV3-2,TGTGCCAGCAGCCCCCGGGACAGTATTTCCTACAATGAGCAGTTCTTC,CASSPRDSISYNEQFF
NA,TRBJ1-5,NA,TRBV20-1,TGCAGTGCTAGTGAGGTGAAGGGATATCAGCCCCAGCATTTT,CSASEVKGYQPQHF
NA,TRBJ1-1,NA,TRBV7-9,TGTGCCAGCAGCTTGGGGGGTTCTGAAGCTTTCTTT,CASSLGGSEAFF
NA,TRBJ1-3,NA,TRBV2,TGTGCCAGCAGAGCACCAGGGGTCCTAAGCTCTGGAAACACCATATATTTT,CASRAPGVLSSGNTIYF
TRBD1,TRBJ2-3,NA,TRBV7-2,TGTGCCAGCAGCCCAGGGGGCAAGCGGACCACAGATACGCAGTATTTT,CASSPGGKRTTDTQYF
TRBD1,TRBJ1-5,NA,TRBV6-1,TGTGCCAGCAGTGAAACAGGACAGGGAAGGGTGCATTTT,CASSETGQGRVHF
NA,TRBJ1-2,NA,TRBV7-5,TGTGCCAGAAGCTTAGAGGGTAGGGACAGGGCGGGCTATGGCTACACCTTC,CARSLEGRDRAGYGYTF
TRBD2,TRBJ2-7,NA,TRBV27,TGTGCCAGCAGTTCACTAGCGGGAATCTACGAGCAGTACTTC,CASSSLAGIYEQYF
NA,TRBJ1-2,NA,TRBV12-3/TRBV12-4,TGTGCCAGCACCCCCAGAGGACGCTATGGCTACACCTTC,CASTPRGRYGYTF
NA,TRBJ2-3,NA,TRBV5-4,TGTGCCAGCAGCCCGGGTAGGGGTCGTGGCACAGATACGCAGTATTTT,CASSPGRGRGTDTQYF